The 28 T cell receptor beta chains below all came from one sample that was sequenced in a study of response to subunit inactivated influenza vaccine. TCRdb passed the RT-PCR reads through MiXCR, listing each CDR3 protein once. The data hold under 950,000 distinct CDR3 sequences, with 21% observed a single time. Sample: PBMCs from blood, taken 4 to 6 days after vaccination. The source is a man aged 45-60 years who received an inactivated influenza vaccine.

The V call is TRBV24-1, the J call TRBJ2-2; 9 bases map to TRBD1. V shed 5 bases and J 4 bases; nucleotides not matched to a gene: 7. CDR1 and CDR2 from the germline V gene are KGHDR and SFDVKD. The CDR3 length is 16 residues. The CDR3 DNA follows: TGTGCCACCAGTGCCTCGGGACAGGGAATCACCGGGGAGCTGTTTTTT. Its protein product is CATSASGQGITGELFF.

The chain has TRBV6-1 and TRBJ2-7; 11 bases are shared with TRBD2. Germline lookup yields CDR1 MNHNS and CDR2 SASEGT. V shed 6 bases and J 3 bases; nucleotides not matched to a gene: 7. The CDR3 spans 15 residues. CDR3 sequence reads: CASRATSGEIYEQYF. In nucleotides, the CDR3 is TGTGCCAGCAGGGCGACTAGCGGGGAGATCTACGAGCAGTACTTC.

The rearrangement links TRBV20-1 to TRBJ2-7; the match to TRBD1 covers 11 bases. V lost 4 bases to trimming and J lost 2 bases; unmatched junction nucleotides: 1. This CDR3 spans 13 amino acids. Per the germline V gene, CDR1 is DFQATT and CDR2 is SNEGSKA (reference sequence). CDR3: CSAKDRGPYEQYF. Written as DNA, the CDR3 is TGCAGTGCTAAGGACAGGGGGCCCTACGAGCAGTACTTC.

This clonotype was observed at least ten times. The rearrangement joins TRBV20-1 to TRBJ2-7; the D is unclear. This CDR3 region has 14 residues. Trimming pared 7 bases from V and 1 base from J, leaving 17 bases between. In germline, CDR1 is DFQATT, CDR2 SNEGSKA (reference sequence). The CDR3 protein is CSVLREARSYEQYF. CDR3 in DNA: TGCAGTGTCCTACGCGAAGCCAGGTCCTACGAGCAGTACTTC.

The rearrangement links TRBV10-2 to TRBJ2-1; D gene ambiguous. V was clipped by 2 bases and J by 6 bases, with 8 bases between them. This CDR3 comprises 13 residues. The germline gives CDR1 WSHSY, CDR2 SAAADI. The CDR3 loop is CASSEKLVNEQFF. CDR3 in DNA: TGCGCCAGCAGTGAGAAGTTGGTCAATGAGCAGTTCTTC.

The chain recombines TRBV20-1 with TRBJ1-4; D is possibly TRBD1 (6 bases). The CDR3 runs 14 residues. V was cut by 3 bases and J by 6 bases, with 14 bases left in between. Germline V gene sequence: CDR1 DFQATT, CDR2 SNEGSKA (reference sequence). The CDR3 loop is CSARDRASHEKLFF. The CDR3 DNA reads TGCAGTGCTAGGGACAGAGCGTCCCATGAAAAACTGTTTTTT.

In this sample, this clonotype turned up a few times. The V and J genes are TRBV12-3 or TRBV12-4 and TRBJ2-1; 10 positions agree with TRBD2. There are 16 residues in the CDR3. V dropped 7 bases and J dropped 6; count of bases not matched to a gene: 12. CDR3 coding DNA: TGTGCCAGCACCCCAGCCTCTAGCGGGAGTATCAATGAGCAGTTCTTC. Translated: CASTPASSGSINEQFF.

This rearrangement joins TRBV4-2 to TRBJ2-3; D is possibly TRBD2 (6 bases). The CDR3 runs to 18 residues. Deletions cut 0 bases from V and 3 bases from J, with 19 bases between. Germline-derived CDR1 and CDR2 are LGHNA and YNFKEQ. CDR3 sequence reads: CASSQEGIQRASTDTQYF. CDR3 coding DNA: TGTGCCAGCAGCCAAGAAGGGATACAGCGGGCGAGTACAGATACGCAGTATTTT.

The rearrangement uses TRBV12-3 or TRBV12-4 and TRBJ1-4, with TRBD1 matching 7 bases. J lost 8 bases, V lost 3 bases, and 9 bases had no gene match. The CDR3 runs to 15 residues. The CDR3 bases are TGTGCCAGCAGTTTGGGAAACAGGGGTGGGGAAAAACTGTTTTTT. Amino acid sequence: CASSLGNRGGEKLFF.

The chain recombines TRBV20-1 with TRBJ1-5; D is ambiguous. The CDR3 contains 12 residues. The V end was cut by 5 bases, the J end by 4 bases, with 9 bases between. The germline gives CDR1 DFQATT, CDR2 SNEGSKA (reference sequence). CDR3 nucleotide sequence: TGCAGTGCTCTCGGGTGGAATCAGCCCCAGCATTTT. Its translation: CSALGWNQPQHF.

The chain carries TRBV6-2 or TRBV6-3 and TRBJ2-3, with 14 bases that match TRBD2. Germline-derived CDR1 and CDR2 are MNHEY and SVGEGT. V was clipped by 6 bases and J by 0 bases; unmatched bases: 5. The CDR3 covers 17 residues. CDR3: CASSLGTSGSSTDTQYF. The CDR3 DNA is TGTGCCAGCAGCCTCGGGACTAGCGGGAGCAGCACAGATACGCAGTATTTT.

The chain carries TRBV20-1 and TRBJ2-5, with 9 bases lining up with TRBD2. CDR1 and CDR2 (germline): DFQATT, SNEGSKA (reference sequence). This CDR3 spans 13 amino acids. V lost 0 bases to trimming and J lost 10 bases; unmatched junction nucleotides: 6. Written as DNA, the CDR3 is TGCAGTGCTAGAGATGGGACTAGCTACGGCCAGTACTTC. This gives the protein CSARDGTSYGQYF.

The CDR3 protein is CASSRTYGSNSNQPQHF. CDR3 DNA: TGTGCCAGCAGCCGTACCTATGGATCTAATAGCAATCAGCCCCAGCATTTT. The genes are TRBV6-1 and TRBJ1-5; D is undetermined. The CDR3 is made up of 17 amino acids. CDR1 and CDR2 (germline): MNHNS, SASEGT. With 6 bases removed from V and 0 bases from J, the gap between germline ends came to 18 bases.

Many counts were recorded for this clonotype. The chain combines TRBV6-6 with TRBJ1-2, with 7 positions matching TRBD1. V gave up 7 bases and J gave up 6 bases; unmatched junction bases: 8. The CDR3 is 13 amino acids. Germline-derived CDR1 and CDR2 are MNHNY and SVGAGI (reference sequence). CDR3 protein: CASTDRGGDGYTF. The DNA of the CDR3 is TGTGCCAGCACCGACCGAGGGGGCGATGGCTACACCTTC.

This clonotype has more than one count but fewer than ten. The chain uses TRBV20-1 and TRBJ2-3; TRBD2 agrees at 12 bases. CDR1 DFQATT and CDR2 SNEGSKA come from the germline V gene (reference sequence). The CDR3 runs to 13 residues. The CDR3 reads CTLAGGSTDTQYF. The CDR3 DNA reads as TGCACCCTAGCGGGAGGGTCCACAGATACGCAGTATTTT.

This clonotype has ten or more counts. The chain recombines TRBV13 with TRBJ1-2; D is uncertain. The CDR3 has 14 residues. Per the germline V gene, CDR1 is PRHDT and CDR2 is FYEKMQ (reference sequence). V was shortened by 3 bases and J by 0 bases, with 8 bases between the two germline ends. CDR3 DNA: TGTGCCAGCAGCTTGATGGAGCCTAACTATGGCTACACCTTC. Protein: CASSLMEPNYGYTF.

This rearrangement joins TRBV2 to TRBJ1-2; D gene ambiguous. Trimming pared 4 bases from V and 6 bases from J, leaving 9 bases between. Germline V lookup: CDR1 SNHLY, CDR2 FYNNEI. CDR3 length equals 12 residues. This chain's CDR3 is CASSVGNDGYTF. DNA of the CDR3: TGTGCCAGCAGTGTAGGGAATGATGGCTACACCTTC.

This clonotype was picked up a small number of times. The rearrangement joins TRBV6-1 to TRBJ1-2; TRBD1 matches at 10 bases. The CDR3 runs to 14 residues. Germline V gives CDR1 MNHNS, CDR2 SASEGT. J lost 5 bases, V lost 6 bases, and 6 bases had no gene match. CDR3 region: CASSTWTGGYGYTF. CDR3 bases: TGTGCCAGCAGCACCTGGACAGGGGGATATGGCTACACCTTC.

J is TRBJ2-1 and V is TRBV20-1; D unclear. The germline V gene encodes CDR1 DFQATT and CDR2 SNEGSKA (reference sequence). The germline V and J ends were trimmed by 6 bases and 2 bases, with 11 bases remaining between them. The CDR3 runs to 13 residues. The CDR3 DNA reads TGCAGTGCCATCCCCATAACCTACAATGAGCAGTTCTTC. As protein: CSAIPITYNEQFF.

This clonotype has at least ten counts. The CDR3 DNA is TGCGCCAGCAGCCGAGACAGGCTCTATGGCTACACCTTC. Translating it yields CASSRDRLYGYTF. The chain uses TRBV5-1 and TRBJ1-2; D is possibly TRBD1 (6 bases). This CDR3 has 13 residues. V lost 4 bases to trimming and J lost 4 bases, with 11 bases between them. Germline assignment: CDR1 SGHRS and CDR2 YFSETQ.

The chain recombines TRBV20-1 with TRBJ2-5; TRBD1 matches 8 bases. The germline V gene encodes CDR1 DFQATT and CDR2 SNEGSKA (reference sequence). V shed 3 bases, J shed 4 bases, and the junction held 1 base outside the gene matches. The CDR3 sequence is 12 residues long. The CDR3 DNA is TGCAGTGCTAGCAGGGGGCGAGAGACCCAGTACTTC. Encoded protein: CSASRGRETQYF.

The rearrangement joins TRBV7-9 to TRBJ2-1, with no clear D. Germline V gene data show CDR1 as SEHNR and CDR2 as FQNEAQ (reference sequence). The CDR3 is made up of 16 amino acids. V lost 5 bases, J lost 10 bases, and 24 bases lay in between. CDR3: CASSGTPPVSLGEQFF. In DNA form, the CDR3 reads TGTGCCAGCAGCGGAACCCCCCCCGTCAGCTTGGGAGAGCAGTTCTTC.

Only a few counts were recorded for this clonotype. The V and J genes are TRBV20-1 and TRBJ1-1, with D possibly being TRBD1 (5 bases). Germline CDR1 reads DFQATT; CDR2 reads SNEGSKA (reference sequence). The length of the CDR3 is 14 residues. Trimming shortened V by 0 bases and J by 8 bases, and 16 bases separated the two germline ends. This chain's CDR3 is CSARDGPTEGEAFF. As DNA, the CDR3 is TGCAGTGCTAGAGACGGCCCGACAGAGGGGGAAGCTTTCTTT.

This chain uses TRBV19 with TRBJ1-1; 11 bases are a match to TRBD1. Losses at the gene ends were 6 bases for V and 5 bases for J; bases not matched to a gene: 8. The CDR3 covers 15 residues. Germline CDR1 is LNHDA and CDR2 is SQIVND (reference sequence). Written as DNA, the CDR3 is TGTGCCAGTAGCGTCGGACAGGGGGCGAGGACTGAAGCTTTCTTT. Residues: CASSVGQGARTEAFF.

The rearrangement links TRBV15 to TRBJ1-2, with D perhaps TRBD1 (5 bases). Germline V lookup: CDR1 LNHNV, CDR2 YYDKDF (reference sequence). The CDR3 has 16 amino acids. V lost 0 bases, J lost 8 bases, and 19 bases lay in between. CDR3 DNA: TGTGCCACCAGCAGAGATCGGAGACAAACAGGATGGGGCTACACCTTC. Protein sequence: CATSRDRRQTGWGYTF.

The CDR3 loop reads CSAQEGGSGNQPQHF. The CDR3 DNA is TGCAGTGCTCAGGAGGGCGGGAGCGGCAATCAGCCCCAGCATTTT. V usage is TRBV20-1 and J usage is TRBJ1-5; D gene unclear. The CDR3 has 15 residues. Germline lookup yields CDR1 DFQATT and CDR2 SNEGSKA (reference sequence). The V end was cut by 5 bases, the J end by 2 bases, with 16 bases between.

The gene calls are TRBV15 and TRBJ1-5; the D is unclear. The CDR3 has 13 residues. The germline V and J ends were trimmed by 8 bases and 4 bases, with 12 bases remaining between them. Germline CDR1 is LNHNV and CDR2 is YYDKDF (reference sequence). CDR3 sequence (DNA): TGTGCCACCCAGACGGCCAGAAATCAGCCCCAGCATTTT. As protein: CATQTARNQPQHF.

The sample holds many counts of this clonotype. The gene calls are TRBV12-3 or TRBV12-4 and TRBJ1-5, with a weak D call TRBD1 (6 bases). Trimming cost V 5 bases and J 6 bases, with 14 bases left between them. The CDR3 sequence is 14 residues long. This chain's CDR3 is CASSTNAQGQPQHF. Written as DNA, the CDR3 is TGTGCCAGCAGTACCAACGCACAGGGTCAGCCCCAGCATTTT.